These T cell receptor beta chains were read from a single sample in a study of T and B cells in COVID-19 patients. TCRdb recomputed calls from the multiplex PCR reads with MiXCR, one row per CDR3 protein. The sample records roughly 23,000 distinct CDR3 sequences, over 25% being singletons. The sample was blood. The source of these receptors is a human donor who had recovered from COVID-19. The CDR3 runs from the conserved cysteine through the conserved F or W. Size tells how often a clone was seen (once, few, many) or the class of an expanded clone, and some rows leave it out.

j_gene | v_gene | abundance | CDR3aa
TRBJ1-1 | TRBV6-1 | - | CASRGSGQNTEAFF
TRBJ2-6 | TRBV7-2 | few | CASSLNAGANVLTF
TRBJ2-1 | TRBV6-1 | few | CAGTSGRAFREQFF
TRBJ2-2 | TRBV7-9 | - | CASSLVGLKNTGELFF
TRBJ2-5 | TRBV12-3/TRBV12-4 | - | CASSYTGLEAQYF
TRBJ2-7 | TRBV6-1 | - | CAREGPPRNTPYEQYF
TRBJ1-2 | TRBV6-1 | - | CASSEDADYGYTF
TRBJ1-2 | TRBV6-2/TRBV6-3 | - | CASSFTRTGTNYGYTF
TRBJ2-2 | TRBV5-4 | medium-sized | CASSLGGNTGELFF
TRBJ2-3 | TRBV15 | - | CATSRGLAGGPTDTQYF
TRBJ2-3 | TRBV20-1 | - | CSARDGTSGTRDTQYF
TRBJ2-5 | TRBV20-1 | - | CSAVTSGRSKETQYF
TRBJ2-2 | TRBV5-6 | few | CASSLEGSGKTGELFF
TRBJ2-1 | TRBV30 | many | CASNRGSYNEQFF
TRBJ1-2 | TRBV5-1 | few | CASSLTGSVGYTF
TRBJ2-5 | TRBV7-2 | few | CASSLGSGAQGTQYF
TRBJ1-4 | TRBV5-4 | - | CASSLTALTNEKLFF
TRBJ2-3 | TRBV19 | medium-sized | CASTQGPLWTQYF